The entry below gives a single TCR beta chain sequence along with its context. What it binds is not known. This sample is drawn from a study of OX40 agonist ivuxolimab in advanced cancers. Study details: Cancers in dose escalation were hepatocellular, melanoma, renal cell and head and neck. General study findings and limits: Among the lowest peripheral clonal expansion occurred in 0.1-3.0 mg/kg partial responders. On average, CD8+ T cells showed a greater number of expanded clones than CD4+.

Germline CDR1 and CDR2: SQVTM and ANQGSEA. This CDR3 is built from 14 residues. The V end was cut by 7 bases, the J end by 7 bases, with 19 bases between. Only in-frame clones appear in the TCRdb table, and some are missing; sequencing was by immunoSEQ multiplex PCR. The sample yields roughly 8,000 clones, 79% seen once. The chain recombines TRBV29-1 with TRBJ2-2; no clear D gene. This receptor was taken from an adult with an advanced solid tumor such as melanoma, head and neck, liver or kidney cancer. The source material was CD4+ or CD8+ T cells sorted from blood, sampled in a trial of the OX40 agonist ivuxolimab. The CDR3 loop is CSGYLAGMVGELFF. The CDR3 DNA reads TGCAGCGGATATCTCGCCGGAATGGTCGGGGAGCTGTTTTTT.